These T cell receptor beta chains were read from a single sample in a study of control samples from healthy donors and cancer patients. The data were produced by immunoSEQ multiplex PCR, yet TCRdb's version contains in-frame clones alone and is incomplete. The table lists some 130,000 clones, roughly nine tenths of them singletons. The material sequenced was PBMCs. The receptors derive from a man in his forties or fifties with head and neck cancer. The CDR3 runs from the conserved cysteine through the conserved F or W. A D gene is named only where the DNA matches it firmly. Where a row states a size, it is once, few, many or the class of an expanded clone; other rows omit it.

TRBJ2-7,-,TRBV11-2,TRBD2,CASKFGTSGFGEQYF,TGTGCCAGCAAATTCGGGACTAGCGGGTTTGGTGAGCAGTACTTC
TRBJ1-5,few,TRBV6-2/TRBV6-3,TRBD1,CASSYPGTGLWNQPQHF,TGTGCCAGCAGTTACCCCGGGACAGGGTTATGGAATCAGCCCCAGCATTTT
TRBJ2-3,once,TRBV7-9,TRBD2,CASSLDRLAGTDTQYF,TGTGCCAGCAGCTTAGATAGACTAGCGGGGACAGATACGCAGTATTTT
TRBJ2-1,-,TRBV18,-,CASSPLDGYNEQFF,TGTGCCAGCTCACCTCTGGACGGCTACAATGAGCAGTTCTTC
TRBJ2-7,-,TRBV20-1,-,CSASPGGHGSYEQYF,TGCAGTGCAAGTCCGGGGGGACACGGCTCCTACGAGCAGTACTTC
TRBJ1-2,-,TRBV28,-,CASSLRRAANYGYTF,TGTGCCAGCAGTTTAAGGCGGGCTGCTAACTATGGCTACACCTTC
TRBJ1-2,-,TRBV28,-,CASSPLGDGYTF,TGTGCCAGCAGCCCCCTAGGGGATGGCTACACCTTC
TRBJ2-1,-,TRBV11-2,TRBD2,CASSLRRGAGVGYNEQFF,TGTGCCAGCAGCTTACGGAGGGGCGCGGGAGTCGGCTACAATGAGCAGTTCTTC
TRBJ2-2,-,TRBV5-4,-,CASSLTNTGELFF,TGTGCCAGCAGCTTGACGAACACCGGGGAGCTGTTTTTT
TRBJ2-1,once,TRBV27,TRBD2,CASSPWTSGGLGEQFF,TGTGCCAGCAGTCCCTGGACTAGCGGGGGGTTAGGTGAGCAGTTCTTC
TRBJ2-1,-,TRBV7-8,-,CASRRPEAGSVNEQFF,TGTGCCAGCCGACGCCCGGAGGCGGGGTCTGTGAATGAGCAGTTCTTC
TRBJ2-1,-,TRBV10-3,-,CAISESRGGYYNEQFF,TGTGCCATCAGTGAGTCAAGGGGGGGCTACTACAATGAGCAGTTCTTC
TRBJ2-3,-,TRBV5-1,TRBD2,CASSLAGREGTDTQYF,TGCGCCAGCAGCTTGGCCGGACGGGAGGGCACAGATACGCAGTATTTT
TRBJ2-1,-,TRBV2,-,CASSDFGSSDEQFF,TGTGCCAGCAGTGACTTCGGGAGCTCGGATGAGCAGTTCTTC
TRBJ2-3,-,TRBV19,TRBD1,CASSRQGSSTDTQYF,TGTGCCAGTAGTAGACAGGGGTCTAGCACAGATACGCAGTATTTT
TRBJ2-4,-,TRBV12-3/TRBV12-4,-,CASSLAGENIQYF,TGTGCCAGCAGTTTAGCGGGAGAAAACATTCAGTACTTC
TRBJ1-5,-,TRBV3-1/TRBV3-2,-,CASSQDGGQPNQPQHF,TGTGCCAGCAGCCAAGATGGCGGTCAGCCCAATCAGCCCCAGCATTTT
TRBJ2-7,once,TRBV27,TRBD1,CASTQTGGFSYEQYF,TGTGCCAGCACCCAGACAGGGGGGTTCTCCTACGAGCAGTACTTC
TRBJ1-1,-,TRBV6-2/TRBV6-3,-,CASSPGPYTEAFF,TGTGCCAGCAGCCCTGGGCCGTACACTGAAGCTTTCTTT
TRBJ1-5,-,TRBV5-1,-,CASRVTSGDLQPQHF,TGCGCCAGCAGAGTCACCTCGGGGGACCTTCAGCCCCAGCATTTT
TRBJ2-7,-,TRBV5-6,TRBD2,CASSLVTLAGDEQYF,TGTGCCAGCAGCTTGGTTACCCTAGCGGGAGACGAGCAGTACTTC
TRBJ2-7,few,TRBV11-2,TRBD2,CASSLALAGEQYF,TGTGCCAGCAGCTTAGCACTAGCGGGGGAGCAGTACTTC
TRBJ2-1,-,TRBV14,-,CASSQDVSYGVKFF,TGTGCCAGCAGCCAAGATGTTAGTTACGGGGTTAAGTTCTTC
TRBJ1-3,-,TRBV4-1,-,CASSQDQVTVGNTIYF,TGCGCCAGCAGCCAAGATCAGGTCACAGTTGGAAACACCATATATTTT
TRBJ2-3,once,TRBV6-2/TRBV6-3,TRBD2,CASSLPTGSGRDHYFTDTQYF,TGTGCCAGCAGCCTACCGACGGGTAGCGGGAGAGATCACTACTTCACAGATACGCAGTATTTT
TRBJ2-1,-,TRBV5-1,-,CASSRTGSNNEQFF,TGCGCCAGCAGCCGTACGGGGTCGAACAATGAGCAGTTCTTC
TRBJ2-7,-,TRBV10-1,-,CASSSGAYEQYF,TGCGCCAGCAGTTCGGGGGCCTACGAGCAGTACTTC
TRBJ2-7,-,TRBV7-9,TRBD1,CASSSGQGMDEQYF,TGTGCCAGCAGCTCGGGACAGGGGATGGACGAGCAGTACTTC
TRBJ2-1,-,TRBV13,-,CASSLSPNPYNEQFF,TGTGCCAGCAGCTTATCCCCTAATCCCTACAATGAGCAGTTCTTC
TRBJ1-3,-,TRBV18,-,CASSTYRTPGNTIYF,TGTGCCAGCTCAACATACAGGACGCCCGGAAACACCATATATTTT
TRBJ1-2,-,TRBV30,-,CAWSVWSASRGYTF,TGTGCCTGGAGTGTATGGTCGGCCAGCCGGGGCTACACCTTC
TRBJ1-1,-,TRBV2,-,CASRGRVLGEAFF,TGTGCCAGCAGGGGCAGGGTTTTGGGTGAAGCTTTCTTT
TRBJ2-5,-,TRBV7-8,TRBD2,CASSPRLAGGYQYF,TGTGCCAGCAGCCCCCGACTAGCGGGGGGGTATCAGTACTTC
TRBJ2-3,-,TRBV24-1,TRBD2,CATSEGKVSSGGGTDTQYF,TGTGCCACCAGTGAAGGGAAAGTGTCTAGCGGGGGTGGCACAGATACGCAGTATTTT
TRBJ2-3,once,TRBV10-1,-,CASSDRRRYKRTDAQYF,TGCGCCAGCAGTGATAGGCGTCGCTACAAAAGGACAGATGCGCAGTATTTT
TRBJ2-3,-,TRBV6-6,TRBD1,CASSFRDRTGDTQYF,TGTGCCAGCAGTTTCCGGGACAGGACAGGAGATACGCAGTATTTT
TRBJ1-5,-,TRBV25-1,TRBD1,CASSEDRGEGQPQHF,TGTGCCAGCAGTGAGGACAGGGGAGAAGGACAGCCCCAGCATTTT
TRBJ2-7,-,TRBV2,TRBD2,CASSEPYHLTGTSVHEQYF,TGTGCCAGCAGTGAACCCTACCATCTAACCGGGACTAGCGTCCACGAGCAGTACTTC
TRBJ2-1,-,TRBV14,-,CASSQVGLSYNEQFF,TGTGCCAGCAGCCAAGTGGGACTCAGCTACAATGAGCAGTTCTTC
TRBJ1-2,-,TRBV7-8,-,CASSLASNPSPNYGYTF,TGTGCCAGCAGCTTAGCCTCAAACCCAAGCCCTAACTATGGCTACACCTTC